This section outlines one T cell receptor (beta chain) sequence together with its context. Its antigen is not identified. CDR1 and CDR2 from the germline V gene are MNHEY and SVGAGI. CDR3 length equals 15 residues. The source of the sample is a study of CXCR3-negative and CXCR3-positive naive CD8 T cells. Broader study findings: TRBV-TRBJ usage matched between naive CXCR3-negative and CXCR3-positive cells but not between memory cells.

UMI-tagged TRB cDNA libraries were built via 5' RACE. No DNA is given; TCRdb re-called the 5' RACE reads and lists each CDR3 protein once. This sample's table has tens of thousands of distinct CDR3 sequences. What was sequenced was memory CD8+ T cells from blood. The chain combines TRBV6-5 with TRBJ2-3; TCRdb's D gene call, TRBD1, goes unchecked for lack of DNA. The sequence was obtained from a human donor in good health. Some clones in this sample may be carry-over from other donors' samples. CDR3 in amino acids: CASSPRTGVADTQYF.